The sample holds a few counts of the clone carrying this T cell receptor (delta chain). As yet, its antigen is unknown. These data are taken from a study of Vδ1+ human thymocytes. Broader study findings: Highly polyclonal TRG and TRD repertoires with Gaussian CDR3 length distributions appeared in thymus. Around 18% of thymic delta-chain sequences were Vdelta2, with few Vdelta3, unlike blood Vdelta1+ controls.

Between roughly 97% and 99.6% of sorted thymocytes were Vdelta1+. The template was reverse-transcribed extracted RNA. Multiplex PCR used pooled V-gene forward primers and a constant-region reverse primer to amplify CDR3s. TCRdb re-identified clones in the multiplex PCR reads via CATT. The data show fewer than 90,000 delta-chain clones, approximately 30% seen once. The trim removed 2 bases at V and 0 bases at J, leaving 21 bases unmatched. Germline V gives CDR1 TSWWSYY, CDR2 QGS. The CDR3 spans 22 residues. Sequenced: Vdelta1+ gamma-delta thymocytes from the thymus. Subset described: FACS-sorted CD3+ TCRalphabeta- TCRVdelta1+ TCRVdelta2- thymocytes. The TCR was taken from a boy under two years old who had congenital heart surgery. This sequence joins TRDV1 and TRDJ1; TRDD3 aligns across 10 bases. CDR3 nucleotide sequence: TGTGCTCTTGGGGAATCAACGACGTTCCCGAATACTGGGGGATGCCACACCGATAAACTCATCTTT. Its protein is CALGESTTFPNTGGCHTDKLIF.